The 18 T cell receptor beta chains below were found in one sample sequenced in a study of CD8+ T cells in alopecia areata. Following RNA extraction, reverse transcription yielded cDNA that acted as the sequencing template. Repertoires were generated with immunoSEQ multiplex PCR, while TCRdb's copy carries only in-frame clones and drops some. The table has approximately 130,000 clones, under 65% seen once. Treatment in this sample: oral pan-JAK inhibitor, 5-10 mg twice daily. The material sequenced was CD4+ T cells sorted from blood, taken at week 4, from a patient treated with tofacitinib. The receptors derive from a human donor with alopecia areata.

CDR3 loop: CASSGSSGANVLTF. CDR3 DNA sequence: TGTGCCAGCAGTGGCAGCTCTGGGGCCAACGTCCTGACTTTC. The V and J genes are TRBV2 and TRBJ2-6, with no clear D. The germline gives CDR1 SNHLY, CDR2 FYNNEI. CDR3 length: 14 residues. Deletions cut 4 bases from V and 0 bases from J, with 4 bases between.

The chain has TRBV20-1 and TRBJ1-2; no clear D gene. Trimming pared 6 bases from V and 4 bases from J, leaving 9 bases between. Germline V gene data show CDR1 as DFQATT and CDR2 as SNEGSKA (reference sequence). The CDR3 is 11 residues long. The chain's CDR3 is CSASPPYGYTF. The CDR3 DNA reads TGCAGTGCCAGTCCCCCCTATGGCTACACCTTC.

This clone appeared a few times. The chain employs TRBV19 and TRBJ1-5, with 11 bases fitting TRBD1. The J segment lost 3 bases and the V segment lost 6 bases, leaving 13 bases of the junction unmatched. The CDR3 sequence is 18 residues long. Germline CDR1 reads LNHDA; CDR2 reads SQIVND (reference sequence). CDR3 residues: CASRTRSGQGAINQPQHF. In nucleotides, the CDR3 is TGTGCCAGTAGGACACGATCCGGACAGGGGGCGATCAATCAGCCCCAGCATTTT.

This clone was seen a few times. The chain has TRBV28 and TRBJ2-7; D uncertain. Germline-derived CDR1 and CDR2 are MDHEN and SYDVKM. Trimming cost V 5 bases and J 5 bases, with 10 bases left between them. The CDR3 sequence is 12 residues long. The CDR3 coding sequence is TGTGCCAGCAGTGGAACCCTCCACGAGCAGTACTTC. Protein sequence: CASSGTLHEQYF.

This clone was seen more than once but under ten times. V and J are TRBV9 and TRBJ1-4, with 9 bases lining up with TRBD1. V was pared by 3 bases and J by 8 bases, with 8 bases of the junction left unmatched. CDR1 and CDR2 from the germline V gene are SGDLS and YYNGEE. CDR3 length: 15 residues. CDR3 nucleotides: TGTGCCAGCAGCGACCGGACAGGGGAGGGGGAAAAACTGTTTTTT. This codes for CASSDRTGEGEKLFF.

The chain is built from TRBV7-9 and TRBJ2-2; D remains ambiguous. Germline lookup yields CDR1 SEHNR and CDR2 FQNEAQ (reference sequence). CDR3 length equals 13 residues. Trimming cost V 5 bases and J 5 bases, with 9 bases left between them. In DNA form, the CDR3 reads TGTGCCAGCAGCAGAGACTTGACCGGGGAGCTGTTTTTT. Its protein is CASSRDLTGELFF. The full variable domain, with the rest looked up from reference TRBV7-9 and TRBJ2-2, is DTGVSQNPRHKITKRGQNVTFRCDPISEHNRLYWYRQTLGQGPEFLTYFQNEAQLEKSRLLSDRFSAERPKGSFSTLEIQRTEQGDSAMYLCASSRDLTGELFFGEGSRLTVL.

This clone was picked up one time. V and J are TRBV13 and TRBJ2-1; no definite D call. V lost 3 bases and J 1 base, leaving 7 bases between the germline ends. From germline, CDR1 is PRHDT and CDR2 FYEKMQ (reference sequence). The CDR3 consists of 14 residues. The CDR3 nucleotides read TGTGCCAGCAGCTTCTCTAGATCCTACAATGAGCAGTTCTTC. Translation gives CASSFSRSYNEQFF.

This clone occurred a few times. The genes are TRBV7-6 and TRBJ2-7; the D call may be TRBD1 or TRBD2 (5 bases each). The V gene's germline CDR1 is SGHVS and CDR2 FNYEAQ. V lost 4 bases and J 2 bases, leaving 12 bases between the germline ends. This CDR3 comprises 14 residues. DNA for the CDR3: TGTGCCAGCAGCTCCGGGGTGGGGCCCTACGAGCAGTACTTC. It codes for CASSSGVGPYEQYF.

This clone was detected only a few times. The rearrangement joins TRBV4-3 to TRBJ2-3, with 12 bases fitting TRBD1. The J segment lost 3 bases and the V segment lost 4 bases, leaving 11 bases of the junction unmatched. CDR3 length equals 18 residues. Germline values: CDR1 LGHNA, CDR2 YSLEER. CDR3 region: CASSRSPPGQGATDTQYF. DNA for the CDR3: TGCGCCAGCAGCCGCTCTCCGCCGGGACAGGGGGCGACAGATACGCAGTATTTT.

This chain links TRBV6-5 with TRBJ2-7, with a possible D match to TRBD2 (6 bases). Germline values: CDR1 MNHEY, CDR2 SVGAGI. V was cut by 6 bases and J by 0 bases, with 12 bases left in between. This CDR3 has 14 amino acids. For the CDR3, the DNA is TGTGCCAGCAGCCGCGGGGTGTTCTCCTACGAGCAGTACTTC. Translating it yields CASSRGVFSYEQYF.

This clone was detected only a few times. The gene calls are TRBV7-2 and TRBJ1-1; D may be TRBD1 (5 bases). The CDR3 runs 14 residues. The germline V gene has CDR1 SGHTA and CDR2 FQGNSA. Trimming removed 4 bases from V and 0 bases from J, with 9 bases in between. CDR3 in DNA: TGTGCCAGCAGCTCGACAGTCCTGAACACTGAAGCTTTCTTT. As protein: CASSSTVLNTEAFF.

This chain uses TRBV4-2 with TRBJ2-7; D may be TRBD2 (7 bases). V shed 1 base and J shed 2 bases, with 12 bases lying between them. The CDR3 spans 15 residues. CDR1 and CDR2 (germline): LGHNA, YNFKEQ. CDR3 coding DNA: TGTGCCAGCAGCCAAGCCGAGGGGGGGACCTACGAGCAGTACTTC. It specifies CASSQAEGGTYEQYF.

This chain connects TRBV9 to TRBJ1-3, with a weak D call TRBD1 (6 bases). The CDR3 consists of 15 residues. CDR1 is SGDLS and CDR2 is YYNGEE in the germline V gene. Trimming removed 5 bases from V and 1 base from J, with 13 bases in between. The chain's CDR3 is CASSIQGSSGNTIYF. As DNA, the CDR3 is TGTGCCAGCAGTATTCAGGGGTCGTCTGGAAACACCATATATTTT.

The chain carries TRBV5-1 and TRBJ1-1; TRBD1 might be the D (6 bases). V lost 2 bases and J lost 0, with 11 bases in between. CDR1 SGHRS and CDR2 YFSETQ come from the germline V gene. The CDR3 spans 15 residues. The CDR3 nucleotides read TGCGCCAGCAGCTTCGAGGGGGACTTGAACACTGAAGCTTTCTTT. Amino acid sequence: CASSFEGDLNTEAFF.

DNA of the CDR3: TGTGCCAGCAGTCGGGGCGTATATGGCGGGGCAGAGCAGTACTTC. This translates into CASSRGVYGGAEQYF. The chain uses TRBV6-6 and TRBJ2-7; weak D call: TRBD2 (6 bases). CDR3 length: 15 amino acids. V lost 5 bases and J 7 bases, leaving 21 bases between the germline ends. CDR1 is MNHNY and CDR2 is SVGAGI in the germline V gene (reference sequence).

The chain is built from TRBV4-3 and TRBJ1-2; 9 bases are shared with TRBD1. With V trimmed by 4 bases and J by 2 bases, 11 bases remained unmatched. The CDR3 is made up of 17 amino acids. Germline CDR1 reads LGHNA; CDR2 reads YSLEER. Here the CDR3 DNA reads TGCGCCAGCAGCCTACGGTGGGGACAGGGTGAGAACTATGGCTACACCTTC. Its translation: CASSLRWGQGENYGYTF.

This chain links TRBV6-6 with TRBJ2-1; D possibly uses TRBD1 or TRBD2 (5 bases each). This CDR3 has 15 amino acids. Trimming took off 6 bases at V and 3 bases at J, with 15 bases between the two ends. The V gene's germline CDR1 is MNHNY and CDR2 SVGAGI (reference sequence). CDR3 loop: CASRRDAGYYNEQFF. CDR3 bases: TGTGCCAGCAGGAGGGACGCAGGGTACTACAATGAGCAGTTCTTC.

CDR3 loop: CSVVLYQRGGWTQYF. As DNA, the CDR3 is TGCAGCGTTGTACTTTACCAGCGGGGGGGATGGACCCAGTACTTC. V is TRBV29-1 and J is TRBJ2-5; 10 positions match TRBD2. In germline, CDR1 is SQVTM, CDR2 ANQGSEA. After removal of 4 bases from V and 7 bases from J, the junction contained 12 bases not matched to a gene. The CDR3 covers 15 residues.